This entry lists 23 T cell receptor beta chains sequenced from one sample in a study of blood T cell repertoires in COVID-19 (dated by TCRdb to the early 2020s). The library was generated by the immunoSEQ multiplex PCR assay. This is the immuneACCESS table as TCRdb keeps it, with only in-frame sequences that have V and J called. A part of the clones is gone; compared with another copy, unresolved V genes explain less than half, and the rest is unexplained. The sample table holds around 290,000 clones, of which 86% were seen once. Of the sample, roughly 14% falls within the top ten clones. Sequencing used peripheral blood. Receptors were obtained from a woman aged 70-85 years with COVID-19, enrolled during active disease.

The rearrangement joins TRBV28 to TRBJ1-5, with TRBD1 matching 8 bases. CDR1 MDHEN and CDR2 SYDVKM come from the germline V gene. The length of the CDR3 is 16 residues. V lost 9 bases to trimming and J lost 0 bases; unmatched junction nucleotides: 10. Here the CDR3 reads CASTAGGAGSNQPQHF. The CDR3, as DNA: TGTGCCAGTACAGCAGGGGGCGCCGGTAGCAATCAGCCCCAGCATTTT. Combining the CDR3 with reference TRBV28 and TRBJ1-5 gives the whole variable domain DVKVTQSSRYLVKRTGEKVFLECVQDMDHENMFWYRQDPGLGLRLIYFSYDVKMKEKGDIPEGYSVSREKKERFSLILESASTNQTSMYLCASTAGGAGSNQPQHFGDGTRLSIL.

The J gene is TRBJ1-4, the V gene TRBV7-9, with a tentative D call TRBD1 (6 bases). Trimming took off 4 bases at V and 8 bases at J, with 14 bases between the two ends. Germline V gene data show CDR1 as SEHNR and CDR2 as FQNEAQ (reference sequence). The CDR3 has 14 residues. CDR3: CASSWGLQEEKLFF. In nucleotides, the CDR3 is TGTGCCAGCAGCTGGGGGCTCCAGGAAGAAAAACTGTTTTTT.

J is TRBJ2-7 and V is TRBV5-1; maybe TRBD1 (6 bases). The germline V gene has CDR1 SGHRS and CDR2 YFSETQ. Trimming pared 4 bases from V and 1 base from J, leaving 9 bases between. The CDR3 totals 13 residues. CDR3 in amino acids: CASSQGTSYEQYF. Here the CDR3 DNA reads TGCGCCAGCAGCCAAGGGACATCCTACGAGCAGTACTTC.

The CDR3 nucleotides are TGTGCCAGCAGTTACGCGACAGGGTGGGGAGGCACTGAAGCTTTCTTT. It yields the protein CASSYATGWGGTEAFF. The genes are TRBV6-5 and TRBJ1-1; TRBD1 matches 7 bases. CDR3 size: 16 residues. In germline, CDR1 is MNHEY, CDR2 SVGAGI. J was trimmed by 4 bases and V by 2 bases; bases with no gene match: 10.

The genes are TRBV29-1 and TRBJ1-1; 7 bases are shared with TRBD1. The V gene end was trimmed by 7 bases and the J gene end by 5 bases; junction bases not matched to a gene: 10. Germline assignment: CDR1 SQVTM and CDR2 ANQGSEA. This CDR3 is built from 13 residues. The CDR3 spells CSGHRGLGTEAFF. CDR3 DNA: TGCAGCGGTCACAGGGGCTTGGGGACTGAAGCTTTCTTT.

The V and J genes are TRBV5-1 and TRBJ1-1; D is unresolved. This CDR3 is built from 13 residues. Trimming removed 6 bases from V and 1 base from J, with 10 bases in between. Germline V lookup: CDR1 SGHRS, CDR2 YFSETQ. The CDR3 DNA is TGCGCCAGCAATGAGGGATGGAACACTGAAGCTTTCTTT. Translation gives CASNEGWNTEAFF.

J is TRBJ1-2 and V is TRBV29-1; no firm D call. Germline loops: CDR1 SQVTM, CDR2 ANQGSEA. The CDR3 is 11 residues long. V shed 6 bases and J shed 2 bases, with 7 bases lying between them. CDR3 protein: CSVELNYGYTF. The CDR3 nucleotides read TGCAGCGTGGAGTTGAACTATGGCTACACCTTC. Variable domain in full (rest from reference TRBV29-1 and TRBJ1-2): SAVISQKPSRDICQRGTSLTIQCQVDSQVTMMFWYRQQPGQSLTLIATANQGSEATYESGFVIDKFPISRPNLTFSTLTVSNMSPEDSSIYLCSVELNYGYTFGSGTRLTVV.

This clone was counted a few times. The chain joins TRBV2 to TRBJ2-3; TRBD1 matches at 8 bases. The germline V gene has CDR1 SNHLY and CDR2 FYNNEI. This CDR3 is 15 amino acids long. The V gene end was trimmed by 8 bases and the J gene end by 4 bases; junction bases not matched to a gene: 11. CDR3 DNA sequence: TGTGCCAGCGAGGTGGGACAGGCTGAGGCAGATACGCAGTATTTT. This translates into CASEVGQAEADTQYF.

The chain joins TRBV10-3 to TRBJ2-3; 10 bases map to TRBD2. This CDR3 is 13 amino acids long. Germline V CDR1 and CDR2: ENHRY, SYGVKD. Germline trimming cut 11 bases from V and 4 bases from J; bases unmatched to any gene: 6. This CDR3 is CASSGGAPDTQYF. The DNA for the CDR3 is TGTGCCTCGAGCGGGGGGGCCCCAGATACGCAGTATTTT.

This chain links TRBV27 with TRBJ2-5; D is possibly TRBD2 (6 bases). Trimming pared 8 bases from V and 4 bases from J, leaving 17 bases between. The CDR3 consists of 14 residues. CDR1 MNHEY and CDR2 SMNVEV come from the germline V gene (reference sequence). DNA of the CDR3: TGTGCCAGCTCCGGTGGAGGGGTCGTAGAGACCCAGTACTTC. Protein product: CASSGGGVVETQYF.

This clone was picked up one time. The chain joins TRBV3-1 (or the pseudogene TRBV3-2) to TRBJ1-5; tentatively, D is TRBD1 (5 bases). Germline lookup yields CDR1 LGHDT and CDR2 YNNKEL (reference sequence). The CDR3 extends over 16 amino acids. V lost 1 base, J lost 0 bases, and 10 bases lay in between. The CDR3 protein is CASSQGGGDSNQPQHF. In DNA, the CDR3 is TGTGCCAGCAGCCAAGGGGGAGGGGATAGCAATCAGCCCCAGCATTTT.

The CDR3 DNA follows: TGTGCCAGCTCACCTCTTGAAGGGGGCACAGATACGCAGTATTTT. Translated, it gives CASSPLEGGTDTQYF. The chain joins TRBV18 to TRBJ2-3, with D perhaps matching TRBD1 (5 bases). This CDR3 is 15 amino acids long. From germline, CDR1 is KGHSH and CDR2 LQKENI. V was clipped by 3 bases and J by 1 base, with 11 bases between them. Full variable domain (rest looked up from reference TRBV18 and TRBJ2-3): NAGVMQNPRHLVRRRGQEARLRCSPMKGHSHVYWYRQLPEEGLKFMVYLQKENIIDESGMPKERFSAEFPKEGPSILRIQQVVRGDSAAYFCASSPLEGGTDTQYFGPGTRLTVL.

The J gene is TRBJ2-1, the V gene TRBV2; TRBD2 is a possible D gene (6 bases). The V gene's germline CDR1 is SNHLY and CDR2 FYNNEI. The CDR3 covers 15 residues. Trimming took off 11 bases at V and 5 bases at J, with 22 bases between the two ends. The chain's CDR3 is CAGRRTLRRDNEQFF. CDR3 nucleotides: TGTGCCGGGAGGCGGACTTTGCGAAGAGACAATGAGCAGTTCTTC.

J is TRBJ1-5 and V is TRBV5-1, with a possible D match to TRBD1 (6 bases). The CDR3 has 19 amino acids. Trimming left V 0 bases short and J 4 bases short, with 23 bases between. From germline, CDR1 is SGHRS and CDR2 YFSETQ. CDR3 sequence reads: CASSLGRPQGRVLNQPQHF. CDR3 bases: TGCGCCAGCAGCTTGGGAAGGCCACAGGGACGCGTCCTTAATCAGCCCCAGCATTTT.

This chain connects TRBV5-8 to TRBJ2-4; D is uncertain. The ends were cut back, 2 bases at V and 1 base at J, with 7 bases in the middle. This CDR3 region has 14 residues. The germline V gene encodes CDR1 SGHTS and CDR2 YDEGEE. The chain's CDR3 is CASSFIEAKNIQYF. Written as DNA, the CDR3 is TGTGCCAGCAGCTTTATAGAGGCCAAAAACATTCAGTACTTC.

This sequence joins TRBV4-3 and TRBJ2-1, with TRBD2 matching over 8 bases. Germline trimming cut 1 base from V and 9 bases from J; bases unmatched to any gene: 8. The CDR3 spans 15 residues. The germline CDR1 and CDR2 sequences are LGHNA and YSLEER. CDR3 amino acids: CASSQGQTSEGEQFF. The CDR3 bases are TGCGCCAGCAGCCAAGGTCAGACTAGCGAGGGTGAGCAGTTCTTC.

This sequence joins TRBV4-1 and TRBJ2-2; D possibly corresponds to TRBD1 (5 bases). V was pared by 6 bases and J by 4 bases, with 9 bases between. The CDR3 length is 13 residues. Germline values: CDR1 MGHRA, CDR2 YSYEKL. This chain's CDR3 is CASSRQITGELFF. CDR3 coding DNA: TGCGCCAGCAGTCGACAGATCACCGGGGAGCTGTTTTTT.

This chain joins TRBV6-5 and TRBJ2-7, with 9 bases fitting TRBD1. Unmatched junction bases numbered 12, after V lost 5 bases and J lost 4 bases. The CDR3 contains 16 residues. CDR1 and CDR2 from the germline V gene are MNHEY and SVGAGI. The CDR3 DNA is TGTGCCAGCAGTAACTACGATCCGGGACAGGGTTACGAGCAGTACTTC. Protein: CASSNYDPGQGYEQYF.

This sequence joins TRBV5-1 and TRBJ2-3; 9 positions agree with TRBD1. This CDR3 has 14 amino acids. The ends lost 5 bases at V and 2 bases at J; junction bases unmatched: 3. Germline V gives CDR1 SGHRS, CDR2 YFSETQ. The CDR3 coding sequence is TGCGCCAGCAGTGGACAGGGGAACACAGATACGCAGTATTTT. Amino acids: CASSGQGNTDTQYF.

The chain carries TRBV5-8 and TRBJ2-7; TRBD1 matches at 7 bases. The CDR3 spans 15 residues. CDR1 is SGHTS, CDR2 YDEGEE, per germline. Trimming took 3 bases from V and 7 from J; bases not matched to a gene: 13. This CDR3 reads CASSSSGGSFGEQYF. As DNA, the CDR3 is TGTGCCAGCAGCTCGTCAGGGGGTAGTTTCGGAGAGCAGTACTTC. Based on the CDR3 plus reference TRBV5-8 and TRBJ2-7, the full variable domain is EAGVTQSPTHLIKTRGQQATLRCSPISGHTSVYWYQQALGLGLQFLLWYDEGEERNRGNFPPRFSGRQFPNYSSELNVNALELEDSALYLCASSSSGGSFGEQYFGPGTRLTVT.

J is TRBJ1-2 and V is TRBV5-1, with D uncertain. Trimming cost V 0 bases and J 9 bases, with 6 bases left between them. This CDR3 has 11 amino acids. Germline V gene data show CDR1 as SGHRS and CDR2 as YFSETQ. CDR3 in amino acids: CASSLAWRYTF. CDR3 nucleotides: TGCGCCAGCAGCTTGGCCTGGCGCTACACCTTC.

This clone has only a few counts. In DNA form, the CDR3 reads TGTGCCAGCAGCTTGGCTCTAGAGATTCTCGGGAACACTGAAGCTTTCTTT. Translation gives CASSLALEILGNTEAFF. V is TRBV5-8 and J is TRBJ1-1; D is uncertain. Germline CDR1 reads SGHTS; CDR2 reads YDEGEE. The CDR3 runs to 17 residues. V lost 0 bases and J lost 1, with 16 bases in between. The variable domain in full, completed from reference TRBV5-8 and TRBJ1-1, reads EAGVTQSPTHLIKTRGQQATLRCSPISGHTSVYWYQQALGLGLQFLLWYDEGEERNRGNFPPRFSGRQFPNYSSELNVNALELEDSALYLCASSLALEILGNTEAFFGQGTRLTVV.

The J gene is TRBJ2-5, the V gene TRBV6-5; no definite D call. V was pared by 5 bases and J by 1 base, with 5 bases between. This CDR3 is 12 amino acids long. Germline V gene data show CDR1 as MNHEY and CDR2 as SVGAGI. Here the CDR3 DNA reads TGTGCCAGCAGTCTCTTCCAAGAGACCCAGTACTTC. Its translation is CASSLFQETQYF.